The next 12 T cell receptor beta chains were all read from a single sample in a study of blood T cell repertoires in COVID-19. This table comes from immunoSEQ multiplex PCR, and its TCRdb copy is limited to in-frame clones, with some not included. The repertoire includes about 140,000 clones, roughly nine tenths of them detected once, and 2.5% to 3% sits in the top ten. Sample: peripheral blood. The receptors shown here come from a human donor with COVID-19, enrolled during active disease. The donor label of this sample is uncertain.

This clone has only a few counts. The chain links TRBV5-6 to TRBJ1-2; D remains ambiguous. The CDR3 sequence is 13 residues long. The ends were cut back, 5 bases at V and 7 bases at J, with 15 bases in the middle. CDR1 is SGHDT and CDR2 is YYEEEE in the germline V gene. CDR3 DNA: TGTGCCAGCAGGGGTGGAGGGTTAGGTGGCTACACCTTC. Protein sequence: CASRGGGLGGYTF.

The V and J genes are TRBV30 and TRBJ1-4; D is unresolved. The V and J ends lost 1 base and 0 bases respectively, with 6 bases between them. CDR1 and CDR2 from the germline V gene are GTSNPN and SVGIG (reference sequence). This CDR3 is built from 14 residues. The DNA of the CDR3 is TGTGCCTGGAGTGCCACGGCAACTAATGAAAAACTGTTTTTT. Protein product: CAWSATATNEKLFF. Filled out from reference TRBV30 and TRBJ1-4, the complete variable domain reads SQTIHQWPATLVQPVGSPLSLECTVEGTSNPNLYWYRQAAGRGLQLLFYSVGIGQISSEVPQNLSASRPQDRQFILSSKKLLLSDSGFYLCAWSATATNEKLFFGSGTQLSVL.

The genes are TRBV25-1 and TRBJ2-3; 7 nucleotides match TRBD1. The CDR3 is 15 amino acids. V lost 4 bases to trimming and J lost 2 bases; unmatched junction nucleotides: 6. The germline CDR1 and CDR2 sequences are MGHDK and SYGVNS. CDR3 amino acids: CASSGPGTVTDTQYF. DNA for the CDR3: TGTGCCAGCAGTGGACCTGGGACAGTCACAGATACGCAGTATTTT.

The V and J genes are TRBV19 and TRBJ1-5; no definite D call. Germline CDR1 and CDR2: LNHDA and SQIVND (reference sequence). The CDR3 sequence is 15 residues long. V gave up 7 bases and J gave up 2 bases, with 15 bases separating them. The CDR3 here is CASTNALRGNQPQHF. CDR3 in DNA: TGTGCCAGTACGAATGCACTGAGGGGCAATCAGCCCCAGCATTTT. Full variable domain (rest looked up from reference TRBV19 and TRBJ1-5): DGGITQSPKYLFRKEGQNVTLSCEQNLNHDAMYWYRQDPGQGLRLIYYSQIVNDFQKGDIAEGYSVSREKKESFPLTVTSAQKNPTAFYLCASTNALRGNQPQHFGDGTRLSIL.

This clone was observed a single time. The chain uses TRBV2 and TRBJ1-2, with D perhaps matching TRBD1 (6 bases). V was cut by 11 bases and J by 6 bases, with 16 bases left in between. The CDR3 extends over 12 amino acids. The germline V gene encodes CDR1 SNHLY and CDR2 FYNNEI. The CDR3 loop reads CAPGRGADGYTF. The CDR3 DNA sequence: TGTGCCCCGGGGAGGGGGGCGGATGGCTACACCTTC.

This clone was seen a single time. V and J are TRBV7-3 and TRBJ2-1; D uncertain. Germline lookup yields CDR1 SGHTA and CDR2 FQGTGA. This CDR3 region has 15 residues. Trimming removed 4 bases from V and 0 bases from J, with 10 bases in between. The CDR3 spells CASSSTPSSYNEQFF. In DNA, the CDR3 is TGTGCCAGCAGCTCTACTCCTAGCTCCTACAATGAGCAGTTCTTC.

This chain uses TRBV11-2 with TRBJ1-6, with TRBD1 as a possible D gene (6 bases). The V and J ends lost 4 bases and 5 bases respectively, with 15 bases between them. The germline V gene has CDR1 SGHAT and CDR2 FQNNGV. This CDR3 region has 16 residues. CDR3 bases: TGTGCCAGCAGCTCGGAGGGGGGGCCGAATAATTCACCCCTCCACTTT. Translating gives CASSSEGGPNNSPLHF. Full variable domain (missing parts from reference TRBV11-2 and TRBJ1-6): EAGVAQSPRYKIIEKRQSVAFWCNPISGHATLYWYQQILGQGPKLLIQFQNNGVVDDSQLPKDRFSAERLKGVDSTLKIQPAKLEDSAVYLCASSSEGGPNNSPLHFGNGTRLTVT.

The chain employs TRBV5-1 and TRBJ2-1; a weak D match, TRBD2 (6 bases). Germline V CDR1 and CDR2: SGHRS, YFSETQ. The CDR3 totals 14 residues. Trimming stripped 0 bases from V and 6 bases from J, with 10 bases between. The DNA for the CDR3 is TGCGCCAGCAGCTTGGAGGCGGGAAGCAATGAGCAGTTCTTC. Its protein product is CASSLEAGSNEQFF.

The chain combines TRBV15 with TRBJ1-5; 7 nucleotides match TRBD1. Germline V lookup: CDR1 LNHNV, CDR2 YYDKDF (reference sequence). J lost 3 bases, V lost 8 bases, and 4 bases had no gene match. CDR3 length: 13 amino acids. CDR3 coding DNA: TGTGCCACCTCTGGACAGGTCAATCAGCCCCAGCATTTT. Its protein product is CATSGQVNQPQHF.

The chain carries TRBV24-1 and TRBJ2-3, with 9 bases fitting TRBD1. Trimming cost V 6 bases and J 4 bases; bases outside gene matches: 7. CDR3 length: 15 amino acids. CDR1 is KGHDR, CDR2 SFDVKD, per germline. DNA of the CDR3: TGTGCCACCAGTTCCTCGGGACAGGGACCAGATACGCAGTATTTT. Protein sequence: CATSSSGQGPDTQYF.

The chain couples TRBV10-1 to TRBJ1-1; D unresolved. V lost 6 bases to trimming and J lost 5 bases, with 13 bases between them. CDR1 is WNHNN, CDR2 SYGVQD, per germline (reference sequence). The CDR3 consists of 13 residues. DNA for the CDR3: TGCGCCAGCAGCCCAACGTCGGGTACTGAAGCTTTCTTT. Encoded protein: CASSPTSGTEAFF.

V and J are TRBV11-1 and TRBJ1-1, with D perhaps matching TRBD1 (5 bases). The CDR3 is made up of 14 amino acids. CDR1 and CDR2 (germline): SGHAT, FQDESV (reference sequence). The V end was cut by 1 base, the J end by 1 base, with 7 bases between. CDR3 in amino acids: CASSLGTTNTEAFF. In nucleotides, the CDR3 is TGTGCCAGCAGCTTAGGGACAACGAACACTGAAGCTTTCTTT.